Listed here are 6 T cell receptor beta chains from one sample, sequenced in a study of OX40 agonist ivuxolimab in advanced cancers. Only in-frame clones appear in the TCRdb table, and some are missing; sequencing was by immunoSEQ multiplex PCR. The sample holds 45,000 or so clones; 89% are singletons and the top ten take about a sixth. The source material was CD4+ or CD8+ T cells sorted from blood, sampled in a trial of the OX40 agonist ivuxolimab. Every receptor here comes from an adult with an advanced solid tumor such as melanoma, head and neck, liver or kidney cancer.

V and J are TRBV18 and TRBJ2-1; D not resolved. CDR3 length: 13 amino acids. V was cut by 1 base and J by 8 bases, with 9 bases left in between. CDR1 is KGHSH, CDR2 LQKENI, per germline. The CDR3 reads CASSPLIADEQFF. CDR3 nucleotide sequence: TGTGCCAGCTCACCACTGATCGCTGATGAGCAGTTCTTC.

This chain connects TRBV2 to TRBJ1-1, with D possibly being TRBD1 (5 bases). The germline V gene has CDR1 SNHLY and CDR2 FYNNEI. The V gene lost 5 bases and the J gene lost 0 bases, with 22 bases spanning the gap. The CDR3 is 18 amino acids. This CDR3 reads CASSSRRGVRLMNTEAFF. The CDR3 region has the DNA TGTGCCAGCAGTTCCCGCAGAGGGGTCCGCCTCATGAACACTGAAGCTTTCTTT.

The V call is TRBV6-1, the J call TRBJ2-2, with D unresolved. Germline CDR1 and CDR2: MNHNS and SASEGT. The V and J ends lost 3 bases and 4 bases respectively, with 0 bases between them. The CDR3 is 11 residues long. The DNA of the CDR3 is TGTGCCAGCAGTGACACCGGGGAGCTGTTTTTT. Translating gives CASSDTGELFF.

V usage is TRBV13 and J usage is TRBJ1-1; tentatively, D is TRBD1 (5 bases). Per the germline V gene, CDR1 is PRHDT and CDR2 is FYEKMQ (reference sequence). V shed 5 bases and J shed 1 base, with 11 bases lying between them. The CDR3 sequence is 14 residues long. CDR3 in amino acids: CASSPQGRNTEAFF. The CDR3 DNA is TGTGCCAGCAGCCCTCAGGGAAGGAACACTGAAGCTTTCTTT.

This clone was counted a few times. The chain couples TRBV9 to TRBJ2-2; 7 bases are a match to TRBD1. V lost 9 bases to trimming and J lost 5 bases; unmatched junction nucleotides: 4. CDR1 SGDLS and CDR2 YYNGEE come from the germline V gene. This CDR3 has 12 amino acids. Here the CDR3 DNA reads TGTGCCACCGGGACAGTGACCGGGGAGCTGTTTTTT. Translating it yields CATGTVTGELFF.

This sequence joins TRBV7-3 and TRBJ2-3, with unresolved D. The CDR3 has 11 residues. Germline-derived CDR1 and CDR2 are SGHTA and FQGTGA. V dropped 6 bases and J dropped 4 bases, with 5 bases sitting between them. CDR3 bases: TGTGCCAGCAGGGATGCAGATACGCAGTATTTT. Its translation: CASRDADTQYF.